This is a list of T cell receptor beta chains from one sample in a study of shared clonotypes between healthy human individuals. TCRdb's copy holds only in-frame clones and misses some; the assay was immunoSEQ multiplex PCR. This table holds hundreds of thousands of clones, about 95% found once. Sample: naive CD8+ T cells sorted from blood. Receptor source: a woman aged 25 to 45 in good health. Both conserved end residues are part of each CDR3. The D gene is left open where the match is weak.

v_gene,d_gene,j_gene,CDR3aa
TRBV5-6,NA,TRBJ1-1,CASSSGDNSAEAFF
TRBV9,TRBD2,TRBJ2-2,CASSPQTSRVTGELFF
TRBV7-3,NA,TRBJ2-3,CASSLVAVPTDTQYF
TRBV2,TRBD2,TRBJ2-7,CASGGGQRTSGRLDEQYF
TRBV7-8,TRBD2,TRBJ2-5,CASSLARVAGDLETQYF
TRBV28,TRBD2,TRBJ2-3,CASSPILAGGDTQYF
TRBV4-2,NA,TRBJ2-1,CASSPTSFTEQFF
TRBV30,NA,TRBJ1-5,CAWSVVGSGQPQHF
TRBV4-1,NA,TRBJ1-1,CASSQSGGGGNTEAFF
TRBV28,NA,TRBJ1-2,CASSPSTGHSSYTF
TRBV27,TRBD1,TRBJ1-2,CASSPGTGIYGYTF
TRBV6-1,TRBD1,TRBJ1-4,CASGQGGEKLFF
TRBV5-6,NA,TRBJ1-3,CASSFWGGSGNTIYF
TRBV4-2,TRBD2,TRBJ2-1,CASSQDRGTSGVNNEQFF
TRBV10-2,TRBD2,TRBJ2-1,CASSETLAGGYNEQFF
TRBV6-5,NA,TRBJ1-4,CASSYWRDEKLFF
TRBV14,NA,TRBJ2-2,CASSSGPIRANTGELFF
TRBV27,TRBD2,TRBJ2-2,CASSLLLAGGPGELFF
TRBV4-2,NA,TRBJ1-4,CASRLPTNEKLFF
TRBV11-2,NA,TRBJ2-7,CASSLGLASYEQYF
TRBV6-6,NA,TRBJ2-3,CASSSTVTSTDTQYF
TRBV25-1,NA,NA,CASSGGRIYEQYF
TRBV28,NA,TRBJ1-5,CASSFGEGPGNQPQHF
TRBV25-1,NA,TRBJ2-7,CASSDDSWVYEQYF
TRBV14,TRBD1,TRBJ2-7,CASNTGGPNYEQYF
TRBV5-1,TRBD1,TRBJ1-4,CASSLHGQGVREKLFF
TRBV11-2,TRBD2,TRBJ2-7,CASSLDMGLAASYEQYF
TRBV5-8,NA,TRBJ2-7,CASSFVGLGYEQYF
TRBV9,NA,TRBJ2-7,CASSPGRVINYEQYF
TRBV11-2,NA,TRBJ2-5,CASTQGPGPEETQYF
TRBV28,NA,TRBJ2-3,CASSFLRQTTQYF
TRBV30,NA,NA,CAWSGPRSYEQYF
TRBV4-2,NA,TRBJ2-7,CASSQDRAEDYEQYF
TRBV7-8,NA,TRBJ2-7,CASSLVVRAYEQYF
TRBV27,NA,TRBJ1-1,CASSFGPVGTEAFF
TRBV4-1,TRBD2,TRBJ2-7,CASSPTTSGTVREQYF
TRBV7-2,NA,TRBJ1-2,CASSLPRTEERTNYGYTF
TRBV5-6,NA,TRBJ2-7,CASSLYGYEQYF
TRBV7-2,NA,TRBJ1-2,CAQGSGRGFGYTF
TRBV5-1,TRBD1,TRBJ2-7,CATSSGQGIDEQYF
TRBV11-2,TRBD2,TRBJ2-1,CASTGLAKPNEQFF
TRBV27,NA,TRBJ2-1,CASGVGGSYNEQFF
TRBV6-1,TRBD1,TRBJ2-7,CASRPGTDLYEQYF
TRBV5-8,NA,TRBJ1-5,CASSLAGGMGQPQHF
TRBV27,NA,TRBJ1-5,CASSLYGRDNSNQPQHF
TRBV4-1,TRBD1,TRBJ2-7,CASSHPGQGAQEQYF
TRBV6-5,TRBD2,TRBJ2-1,CASSQTSDLEQFF
TRBV5-1,TRBD1,TRBJ2-7,CASSLVEGAVAEQYF
TRBV6-5,TRBD2,TRBJ2-5,CASSYLSSGRAETQYF
TRBV7-9,TRBD1,TRBJ2-7,CASSETGSHEQYF
TRBV5-1,NA,TRBJ2-7,CASSFAGSNYEQYF
TRBV14,NA,TRBJ2-2,CASSLYRSRSAGELFF
TRBV11-2,TRBD2,TRBJ2-3,CASSLAGGLARTTDTQYF
TRBV19,NA,TRBJ1-5,CASSIGNTDHSNQPQHF
TRBV19,TRBD1,TRBJ2-1,CASSMWGQGVEEQFF
TRBV27,TRBD1,TRBJ2-2,CASSFSQGAAGELFF
TRBV5-1,NA,TRBJ2-7,CASSLDPGSYEQYF
TRBV5-5,TRBD2,TRBJ2-1,CASSLAASGINEQFF
TRBV19,NA,TRBJ2-1,CASSSGSRQFF